These 19 T cell receptor beta chains were all obtained from the same sample, sequenced in a study of response to subunit inactivated influenza vaccine. TCRdb passed the RT-PCR reads through MiXCR, listing each CDR3 protein once. The table shows hundreds of thousands of distinct CDR3 sequences, with less than 20% occurring only once. Sample: PBMCs from blood, taken about 13 days after vaccination. These receptors were obtained from a man between 50 and 59 years old who received an inactivated influenza vaccine.

The rearrangement links TRBV7-3 to TRBJ1-1; D perhaps matches TRBD1 (6 bases). The V end was cut by 1 base, the J end by 3 bases, with 6 bases between. The CDR3 loop spans 13 amino acids. The germline CDR1 and CDR2 sequences are SGHTA and FQGTGA. CDR3 loop: CASSLKGDTEAFF. CDR3 nucleotides: TGTGCCAGCAGCTTAAAGGGGGACACTGAAGCTTTCTTT.

CDR3 in amino acids: CASSRNIQYF. The DNA for the CDR3 is TGTGCCAGCAGCCGAAACATTCAGTACTTC. The chain couples TRBV2 to TRBJ2-4; D unclear. The germline V gene encodes CDR1 SNHLY and CDR2 FYNNEI. The CDR3 sequence is 10 residues long. The germline V and J ends were trimmed by 6 bases and 6 bases, with 3 bases remaining between them. Variable domain in full (rest from reference TRBV2 and TRBJ2-4): EPEVTQTPSHQVTQMGQEVILRCVPISNHLYFYWYRQILGQKVEFLVSFYNNEISEKSEIFDDQFSVERPDGSNFTLKIRSTKLEDSAMYFCASSRNIQYFGAGTRLSVL.

This clonotype has a handful of counts. The chain has TRBV5-1 and TRBJ1-1; TRBD1 is a possible D gene (6 bases). V was cut by 1 base and J by 3 bases, with 10 bases left in between. The CDR3 spans 14 residues. Germline V lookup: CDR1 SGHRS, CDR2 YFSETQ. The CDR3 DNA reads as TGCGCCAGCAGCTTGAGGGGGGTAGACACTGAAGCTTTCTTT. This gives the protein CASSLRGVDTEAFF.

This clonotype was observed a handful of times. V usage is TRBV15 and J usage is TRBJ1-4, with D unclear. The ends were cut back, 1 base at V and 2 bases at J, with 8 bases in the middle. Germline-derived CDR1 and CDR2 are LNHNV and YYDKDF (reference sequence). This CDR3 contains 15 residues. CDR3 coding DNA: TGTGCCACCAGCAGAGGTGGTGCGACTAATGAAAAACTGTTTTTT. This gives the protein CATSRGGATNEKLFF. The full variable domain, completed using reference TRBV15 and TRBJ1-4, is DAMVIQNPRYQVTQFGKPVTLSCSQTLNHNVMYWYQQKSSQAPKLLFHYYDKDFNNEADTPDNFQSRRPNTSFCFLDIRSPGLGDTAMYLCATSRGGATNEKLFFGSGTQLSVL.

A few counts support this clonotype. The V call is TRBV7-2, the J call TRBJ1-2; D is ambiguous. The V end lost 1 base, the J end lost 3 bases, and 9 bases lay between the germline ends. There are 14 residues in the CDR3. In germline, CDR1 is SGHTA, CDR2 FQGNSA. CDR3 amino acids: CASSLVVGDYGYTF. The CDR3 nucleotides read TGTGCCAGCAGCTTAGTTGTAGGAGACTATGGCTACACCTTC.

This sequence joins TRBV10-3 and TRBJ2-3; 10 bases agree with TRBD2. This CDR3 contains 15 residues. Germline CDR1 and CDR2: ENHRY and SYGVKD. Unmatched junction bases numbered 3, after V lost 6 bases and J lost 0 bases. CDR3 bases: TGTGCCATCAGGGGGACTAGCGCTAGCACAGATACGCAGTATTTT. Protein: CAIRGTSASTDTQYF.

This clonotype was recorded many times. The chain joins TRBV9 to TRBJ2-1; D gene ambiguous. CDR1 and CDR2 (germline): SGDLS, YYNGEE. There are 11 residues in the CDR3. Trimming cost V 0 bases and J 10 bases, with 5 bases left between them. DNA of the CDR3: TGTGCCAGCAGCGTAGGAAGAGAGCAGTTCTTC. Translating it yields CASSVGREQFF.

The rearrangement uses TRBV6-2 or TRBV6-3 and TRBJ2-5, with 8 bases lining up with TRBD1. The CDR3 loop spans 16 amino acids. J was trimmed by 1 base and V by 7 bases; bases with no gene match: 11. Germline CDR1 is MNHEY and CDR2 is SVGEGT. This CDR3 is CASNTDRGLFQETQYF. The CDR3 nucleotides read TGTGCCAGCAATACCGACAGGGGATTATTCCAAGAGACCCAGTACTTC.

The chain employs TRBV4-1 and TRBJ2-2; 8 nucleotides match TRBD1. Losses at the gene ends were 4 bases for V and 3 bases for J; bases not matched to a gene: 7. Germline CDR1 MGHRA, CDR2 YSYEKL. This CDR3 is 16 amino acids long. CDR3 region: CASSLGQGAYTGELFF. The CDR3, as DNA: TGCGCCAGCAGCCTCGGACAGGGCGCGTACACCGGGGAGCTGTTTTTT.

This clonotype has a handful of counts. The chain links TRBV6-1 to TRBJ2-1, with D perhaps assigned TRBD1 or TRBD2 (5 bases each). Germline loops: CDR1 MNHNS, CDR2 SASEGT. The CDR3 covers 14 residues. Trimming removed 5 bases from V and 9 bases from J, with 17 bases in between. Here the CDR3 DNA reads TGTGCCAGCAGTAAGACTTGGGGGAGTGGTGAGCAGTTCTTC. This gives the protein CASSKTWGSGEQFF.

The chain is built from TRBV20-1 and TRBJ1-1; D is possibly TRBD1 (5 bases). The CDR3 has 14 residues. V dropped 6 bases and J dropped 4 bases, with 18 bases sitting between them. Germline values: CDR1 DFQATT, CDR2 SNEGSKA (reference sequence). In DNA form, the CDR3 reads TGCAGTGCATTCAGGGACCCAGCCATCACTGAAGCTTTCTTT. Protein product: CSAFRDPAITEAFF.

This clonotype was recorded a few times. This rearrangement joins TRBV15 to TRBJ2-3; maybe TRBD2 (5 bases). The CDR3 runs to 18 residues. Germline V CDR1 and CDR2: LNHNV, YYDKDF (reference sequence). V gave up 2 bases and J gave up 5 bases, with 23 bases separating them. CDR3 protein: CATSRSTFGRGRGDTQYF. DNA for the CDR3: TGTGCCACCAGCAGATCCACTTTTGGGCGCGGACGGGGAGATACGCAGTATTTT.

The genes are TRBV7-2 and TRBJ1-2, with D maybe TRBD1 (5 bases). Germline V gene lookup returns CDR1 SGHTA and CDR2 FQGNSA. The length of the CDR3 is 14 residues. Trimming left V 1 base short and J 2 bases short, with 8 bases between. CDR3 protein: CASSLEGINYGYTF. The CDR3 DNA sequence: TGTGCCAGCAGCTTAGAGGGGATCAACTATGGCTACACCTTC. Drawing the rest from reference TRBV7-2 and TRBJ1-2, the complete variable domain is GAGVSQSPSNKVTEKGKDVELRCDPISGHTALYWYRQSLGQGLEFLIYFQGNSAPDKSGLPSDRFSAERTGGSVSTLTIQRTQQEDSAVYLCASSLEGINYGYTFGSGTRLTVV.

This sequence joins TRBV28 and TRBJ2-1; 14 bases match TRBD2. CDR3 length: 15 residues. CDR1 and CDR2 (germline): MDHEN, SYDVKM. Trimming removed 8 bases from V and 7 bases from J; junction bases left unmatched: 7. The CDR3: CASQGLAGGGNEQFF. The CDR3 DNA is TGTGCCAGCCAAGGACTAGCGGGAGGAGGGAATGAGCAGTTCTTC.

The sample holds many counts of this clonotype. V usage is TRBV29-1 and J usage is TRBJ1-1; maybe TRBD1 (5 bases). The CDR3 has 13 residues. The germline CDR1 and CDR2 sequences are SQVTM and ANQGSEA. V was trimmed by 4 bases and J by 0 bases, leaving 9 bases between them. This CDR3 reads CSVVGHLNTEAFF. The DNA for the CDR3 is TGCAGCGTTGTTGGACACTTGAACACTGAAGCTTTCTTT.

This clonotype came up many times. The J gene is TRBJ2-5, the V gene TRBV11-2; D is possibly TRBD1 or TRBD2 (6 bases each). The ends were cut back, 4 bases at V and 0 bases at J, with 12 bases in the middle. The CDR3 covers 15 residues. Germline assignment: CDR1 SGHAT and CDR2 FQNNGV. CDR3 sequence reads: CASSSIGGYQETQYF. The CDR3 nucleotides are TGTGCCAGCAGCTCGATCGGGGGCTACCAAGAGACCCAGTACTTC.

The chain employs TRBV29-1 and TRBJ2-3, with D uncertain. Germline V gene sequence: CDR1 SQVTM, CDR2 ANQGSEA. V was clipped by 7 bases and J by 4 bases, with 6 bases between them. The CDR3 is made up of 10 amino acids. The CDR3: CSGGPDTQYF. The DNA for the CDR3 is TGCAGCGGGGGTCCAGATACGCAGTATTTT.

The rearrangement joins TRBV15 to TRBJ1-5; D is unresolved. The V gene lost 3 bases and the J gene lost 4 bases, with 13 bases spanning the gap. Germline values: CDR1 LNHNV, CDR2 YYDKDF (reference sequence). This CDR3 is built from 15 residues. CDR3 DNA: TGTGCCACCAGCAGGGACTTAGGGAGTAATCAGCCCCAGCATTTT. Its protein is CATSRDLGSNQPQHF.

The table lists this clonotype with a few counts. This chain uses TRBV14 with TRBJ1-1, with TRBD1 as a possible D gene (5 bases). Germline assignment: CDR1 SGHDN and CDR2 FVKESK. V gave up 0 bases and J gave up 11 bases, with 13 bases separating them. The CDR3 covers 13 residues. The CDR3 sequence: CASSQDWGNTAFF. The CDR3 DNA sequence: TGTGCCAGCAGCCAAGATTGGGGGAACACGGCTTTCTTT.